This entry lists 4 T cell receptor beta chains sequenced from one sample in a study of T cell responses to AZD1222 COVID-19 vaccine. TCRdb's copy holds only in-frame clones and misses some; the assay was immunoSEQ multiplex PCR. This sample carries about 120,000 clones, about 88% of them seen once, and the ten largest clones take 2.4%. The source was peripheral blood, collected on day 0 of AZD1222 vaccination. Receptors originate from an adult in good health.

The chain is built from TRBV7-9 and TRBJ2-2; weak D call: TRBD2 (6 bases). Germline V gene data show CDR1 as SEHNR and CDR2 as FQNEAQ (reference sequence). CDR3 length equals 14 residues. Trimming cost V 6 bases and J 4 bases, with 12 bases left between them. The CDR3 sequence is CASREGAVTGELFF. The CDR3 DNA reads TGTGCCAGCAGGGAGGGAGCGGTCACCGGGGAGCTGTTTTTT.

V and J are TRBV7-3 and TRBJ2-3; 9 nucleotides agree with TRBD2. From germline, CDR1 is SGHTA and CDR2 FQGTGA. This CDR3 is 16 amino acids long. The ends lost 4 bases at V and 6 bases at J; junction bases unmatched: 11. As DNA, the CDR3 is TGTGCCAGCAGCTATGCTGGCGGGAGGGCCCTGGATACGCAGTATTTT. Translation: CASSYAGGRALDTQYF.

The chain is built from TRBV18 and TRBJ1-4; D not certain. The germline V gene encodes CDR1 KGHSH and CDR2 LQKENI. Trimming left V 4 bases short and J 8 bases short, with 14 bases between. The CDR3 runs 14 residues. The CDR3 region has the DNA TGTGCCAGCTCACTTGGTGTGTCTGGAGAAAAACTGTTTTTT. Amino acids: CASSLGVSGEKLFF.

The chain joins TRBV27 to TRBJ1-6; D unclear. The CDR3 runs 14 residues. The germline V gene has CDR1 MNHEY and CDR2 SMNVEV (reference sequence). Trimming pared 0 bases from V and 15 bases from J, leaving 15 bases between. Written as DNA, the CDR3 is TGTGCCAGCAGTTTATCGATAGATAATGGGATCCTCCACTTT. Translating it yields CASSLSIDNGILHF.